The rows below give T cell receptor beta chains drawn from one sample of a study of Ad26.COV2.S vaccination and SARS-CoV-2 variants. The method was immunoSEQ multiplex PCR; TCRdb's version includes in-frame clones alone and lacks a portion of them. The sample shows 300,000 to 350,000 clones, about 88% of them seen only once. The sample consisted of peripheral blood, taken in a trial of Ad26.COV2.S vaccine versus placebo. Source of these receptors: a person between 18 and 65 years old who received the Ad26.COV2.S COVID-19 vaccine or a placebo. Each CDR3 is given with its conserved first and last residue. A D gene is named only where the DNA matches it firmly. A clone size is listed for some rows: how often the clone was seen (once, few, many), or a class if it is expanded.

V,size,D,J,CDR3,DNA
TRBV5-1,NA,NA,TRBJ2-3,CASSLVAPSTDTQYF,TGCGCCAGCAGCTTGGTAGCTCCTAGCACAGATACGCAGTATTTT
TRBV5-1,NA,NA,TRBJ1-3,CASSLGEASGNTIYF,TGCGCCAGCAGCTTGGGAGAAGCCTCTGGAAACACCATATATTTT
TRBV2,NA,NA,TRBJ2-5,CASSIDYTETQYF,TGTGCCAGCAGCATCGACTATACAGAGACCCAGTACTTC
TRBV7-8,NA,TRBD2,TRBJ2-7,CASSLTSGAYEQYF,TGTGCCAGCAGCTTGACTAGCGGGGCCTACGAGCAGTACTTC
TRBV4-2,NA,NA,TRBJ2-7,CASSQDSGGHRSYEQYF,TGTGCCAGCAGCCAAGATAGTGGAGGGCACCGCTCCTACGAGCAGTACTTC
TRBV5-6,NA,NA,TRBJ1-5,CASSRQENSNQPQHF,TGTGCCAGCAGCAGACAGGAGAATAGCAATCAGCCCCAGCATTTT
TRBV7-2,once,TRBD2,TRBJ2-3,CASSLAYSGRATDTQYF,TGTGCCAGCAGCTTAGCGTACAGCGGGAGGGCCACAGATACGCAGTATTTT
TRBV9,NA,NA,TRBJ2-1,CASGPSGYGSNEQFF,TGTGCCAGCGGACCCTCAGGGTACGGTTCCAATGAGCAGTTCTTC
TRBV3-1/TRBV3-2,NA,NA,TRBJ1-5,CASSRVGNQPQHF,TGTGCCAGCAGCCGGGTTGGCAATCAGCCCCAGCATTTT
TRBV2,once,NA,TRBJ1-6,CARFTGYNSPLHF,TGTGCCAGATTCACAGGGTATAATTCACCCCTCCACTTT
TRBV6-4,NA,NA,TRBJ1-4,CASSERGQSEKLFF,TGTGCCAGCAGTGAGCGAGGACAGTCGGAAAAACTGTTTTTT
TRBV6-5,NA,TRBD1,TRBJ2-7,CASNSGQGAGEQYF,TGTGCCAGCAACTCCGGACAGGGGGCAGGCGAGCAGTACTTC
TRBV4-1,NA,NA,TRBJ2-2,CASSQDLGSGLTGELFF,TGCGCCAGCAGCCAAGATCTGGGTTCCGGGCTGACCGGGGAGCTGTTTTTT
TRBV6-5,NA,NA,TRBJ1-1,CASSFRNTEAFF,TGTGCCAGCAGTTTCAGGAACACTGAAGCTTTCTTT
TRBV28,NA,NA,TRBJ1-5,CASSLSSGYSNQPQHF,TGTGCCAGCAGTTTATCTTCCGGGTATAGCAATCAGCCCCAGCATTTT
TRBV5-4,NA,TRBD2,TRBJ2-7,CASSWGTRSSYEQYF,TGTGCCAGCAGCTGGGGGACTAGAAGCTCCTACGAGCAGTACTTC
TRBV28,once,TRBD2,TRBJ2-1,CASSWTSGNNEQFF,TGTGCCAGCAGTTGGACTAGCGGTAACAATGAGCAGTTCTTC
TRBV27,NA,NA,TRBJ2-3,CASSLGTDTQYF,TGTGCCAGCAGTTTAGGCACAGATACGCAGTATTTT
TRBV5-4,NA,NA,TRBJ2-1,CASSLRTLSSYNEQFF,TGTGCCAGCAGCCTGAGGACGCTCAGCTCCTACAATGAGCAGTTCTTC
TRBV6-5,NA,NA,TRBJ1-1,CASRTSRGSAFF,TGTGCCAGCAGAACCTCACGGGGGTCAGCTTTCTTT
TRBV10-3,NA,TRBD1,TRBJ1-2,CAINGQGVFSGYTF,TGTGCCATCAACGGACAGGGGGTTTTCTCTGGCTACACCTTC
TRBV6-5,NA,TRBD2,TRBJ2-5,CASRVSGGPETQYF,TGTGCCAGCAGGGTTAGCGGGGGCCCGGAGACCCAGTACTTC
TRBV6-5,NA,TRBD2,TRBJ2-7,CATTSGTYEQYF,TGTGCGACGACTAGCGGAACCTACGAGCAGTACTTC
TRBV29-1,NA,NA,TRBJ1-1,CSVEIEFLSRATEAFF,TGCAGCGTTGAAATAGAGTTCCTAAGTAGGGCCACTGAAGCTTTCTTT
TRBV2,NA,NA,TRBJ2-5,CASTESRPKETQYF,TGTGCCAGCACCGAATCCCGCCCGAAAGAGACCCAGTACTTC
TRBV19,NA,TRBD2,TRBJ2-1,CASRVGGASGTYYNEQFF,TGTGCCAGTAGGGTGGGAGGGGCTAGCGGGACCTACTACAATGAGCAGTTCTTC
TRBV4-3,NA,NA,TRBJ2-7,CASSQGNSKPYEQYF,TGCGCCAGCAGCCAAGGTAACAGCAAACCCTACGAGCAGTACTTC
TRBV27,many,TRBD2,TRBJ2-7,CASPPPVTSKNEQYF,TGTGCCAGCCCGCCCCCTGTGACTAGCAAGAACGAGCAGTACTTC
TRBV5-1,NA,TRBD1,TRBJ1-3,CASSFAGGGGNTIYF,TGCGCCAGCAGCTTCGCAGGGGGCGGTGGAAACACCATATATTTT
TRBV29-1,NA,NA,TRBJ2-1,CSVEDGFFSYNEQFF,TGCAGCGTTGAGGACGGGTTTTTTTCCTACAATGAGCAGTTCTTC
TRBV10-3,few,TRBD1,TRBJ1-2,CASRDSYGGTTGGYTF,TGTGCCAGCCGGGACAGCTATGGAGGAACTACAGGAGGCTACACCTTC
TRBV19,NA,NA,TRBJ2-7,CASSNSPAFASEQYF,TGTGCCAGTAGTAACTCCCCCGCCTTTGCGTCCGAGCAGTACTTC
TRBV7-9,NA,NA,TRBJ1-1,CASSLEGGTEAFF,TGTGCCAGCAGCTTAGAGGGTGGAACTGAAGCTTTCTTT
TRBV6-2/TRBV6-3,NA,NA,TRBJ2-7,CASSPHETGRYEQYF,TGTGCCAGCAGTCCCCATGAGACAGGGAGGTACGAGCAGTACTTC
TRBV10-3,NA,NA,TRBJ1-6,CAISDLGAENSPLHF,TGTGCCATCAGTGACCTCGGGGCCGAGAATTCACCCCTCCACTTT
TRBV5-1,NA,TRBD2,TRBJ2-1,CASSLVSGGNEQFF,TGCGCCAGCAGCTTGGTTAGCGGGGGCAATGAGCAGTTCTTC
TRBV28,NA,NA,TRBJ1-2,CASRGGSSYGYTF,TGTGCCAGCAGAGGTGGGAGCAGCTATGGCTACACCTTC
TRBV7-2,NA,TRBD2,TRBJ2-7,CASSRASGLYEQYF,TGTGCCAGCAGTCGGGCTAGCGGCCTCTACGAGCAGTACTTC
TRBV10-3,NA,NA,TRBJ1-2,CAISESREFYGYTF,TGTGCCATCAGTGAGTCGCGAGAGTTTTATGGCTACACCTTC
TRBV6-2/TRBV6-3,NA,TRBD1,TRBJ2-2,CASSRTGGTGELFF,TGTGCCAGCAGTCGGACAGGGGGAACCGGGGAGCTGTTTTTT